This is a list of T cell receptor beta chains from one sample in a study of blood T cell repertoires in COVID-19. Measured with immunoSEQ multiplex PCR; TCRdb has only the in-frame clones, and not every one. Of approximately 390,000 clones in the sample, around 91% were seen once. Sequenced: peripheral blood. Receptors were obtained from a young man with active or convalescent COVID-19. Both conserved end residues are part of each CDR3. The order of the fields is clone size, J gene, V gene, D gene, CDR3 protein, CDR3 DNA. D genes are given only for firm matches. A row's size may be missing; if present it is once, few, many or a size class.

>once|TRBJ1-2|TRBV28|.
CASSLDQTGYGYTF
TGTGCCAGCAGTTTAGACCAGACGGGTTATGGCTACACCTTC
>.|TRBJ2-1|TRBV7-9|.
CASSALVSEYNEQFF
TGTGCCAGCAGCGCCTTAGTGTCTGAGTACAATGAGCAGTTCTTC
>.|TRBJ2-1|TRBV6-4|.
CASSPKGGFYNEQFF
TGTGCCAGCAGCCCGAAAGGCGGGTTCTACAATGAGCAGTTCTTC
>.|TRBJ2-7|TRBV19|TRBD1
CASSPGQGLRQYF
TGTGCCAGTAGCCCAGGACAGGGGCTTAGGCAGTACTTC
>.|TRBJ2-7|TRBV6-5|.
CASSTRGYEQYF
TGTGCCAGCAGTACCCGGGGGTACGAGCAGTACTTC
>.|TRBJ2-5|TRBV20-1|.
CSANFQETQYF
TGCAGTGCTAACTTCCAAGAGACCCAGTACTTC
>.|TRBJ1-1|TRBV2|TRBD1
CASSEAGTGGGLAFF
TGTGCCAGCAGTGAAGCGGGGACAGGGGGCGGTTTAGCTTTCTTT
>.|TRBJ2-2|TRBV1|.
CTSSQETRPTGELFF
TGCACCAGCAGCCAAGAGACCAGGCCGACCGGGGAGCTGTTTTTT
>.|TRBJ1-5|TRBV19|.
CASTPGQSYQPQHF
TGTGCCAGTACCCCTGGACAGTCCTATCAGCCCCAGCATTTT
>once|TRBJ1-1|TRBV6-5|.
CASRRLGALNTEAFF
TGTGCCAGCAGAAGATTGGGGGCTCTGAACACTGAAGCTTTCTTT
>.|TRBJ2-1|TRBV6-4|TRBD2
CASSDVPSGHNEQFF
TGTGCCAGCAGTGACGTGCCTAGCGGGCACAATGAGCAGTTCTTC
>once|TRBJ1-1|TRBV24-1|.
CATRGQRGTEAFF
TGTGCCACCAGAGGACAAAGGGGCACTGAAGCTTTCTTT
>.|TRBJ1-2|TRBV4-1|.
CASSQFMTGISYGYTF
TGCGCCAGCAGCCAATTCATGACGGGGATCTCCTATGGCTACACCTTC
>.|TRBJ2-1|TRBV27|TRBD2
CASSLGLYYNEQFF
TGTGCCAGCAGTCTGGGACTATACTACAATGAGCAGTTCTTC
>.|TRBJ2-7|TRBV10-2|TRBD1
CASGQGAREQYF
TGCGCCAGCGGACAGGGGGCACGGGAGCAGTACTTC
>.|TRBJ1-1|TRBV28|.
CASPQGDQGSNTEAFF
TGTGCCAGCCCCCAGGGTGACCAAGGGTCGAACACTGAAGCTTTCTTT
>.|TRBJ2-1|TRBV13|TRBD2
CASSPNLAGTYNEQFF
TGTGCCAGCAGCCCCAATCTAGCGGGGACCTACAATGAGCAGTTCTTC